This TCR beta chain was obtained from a study of regulatory T cells in long-lasting Graves disease. This clonotype was seen repeatedly, ten times or more. What it recognizes is unknown. iRepertoire HTBI primers and Arm-PCR of CDR3 regions built TCR beta libraries. TCRdb re-called the multiplex PCR reads through MiXCR, storing one row per CDR3 protein. Among roughly 410,000 distinct CDR3 sequences listed, around 16% were seen once. Indicated time point: newly diagnosed GD, antithyroid drugs for less than 3 months. Construction of the TCR library relied on RNA isolated from PBMCs. Peripheral blood, roughly 10 milliliters of it, was drawn into EDTA tubes. Deletions cut 6 bases from V and 6 bases from J, with 11 bases between. Germline V gene sequence: CDR1 MNHNS, CDR2 SASEGT. There are 13 residues in the CDR3. The study's findings and limits: Accuracy might have suffered from few samples.

This sample also belongs to another study, concerning T cells in Graves' hyperthyroidism and ophthalmopathy.

The chain recombines TRBV6-1 with TRBJ2-2, with D unresolved. The receptor was derived from a woman in her 40s with Graves disease. The specimen was peripheral blood mononuclear cells (PBMCs), collected at new diagnosis, from a patient treated with antithyroid drugs. The CDR3 spells CASRKDGSGELFF. CDR3 nucleotide sequence: TGTGCCAGCAGAAAGGACGGATCCGGGGAGCTGTTTTTT.